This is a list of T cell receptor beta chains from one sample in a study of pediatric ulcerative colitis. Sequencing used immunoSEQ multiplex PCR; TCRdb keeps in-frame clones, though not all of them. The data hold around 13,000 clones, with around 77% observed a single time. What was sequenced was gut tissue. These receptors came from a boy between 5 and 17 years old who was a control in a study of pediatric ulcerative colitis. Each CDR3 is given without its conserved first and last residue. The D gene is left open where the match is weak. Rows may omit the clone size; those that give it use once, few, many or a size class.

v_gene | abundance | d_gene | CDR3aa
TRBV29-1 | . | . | SVEGGGYEAF
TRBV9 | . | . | ASTAGQHTGELF
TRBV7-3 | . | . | ASSLTSLARDTQY
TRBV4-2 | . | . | ASSPRDIAKNIQY
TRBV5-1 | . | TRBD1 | ASSGGTGWYGYT
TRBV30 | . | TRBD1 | AWSSRDRGLGETQY
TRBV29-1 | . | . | SVGGTAGIGTQY
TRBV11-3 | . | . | ASGGRDGSSNRNYGYT
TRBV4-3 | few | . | ASSQASRGMGNQETQY
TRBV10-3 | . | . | AIQQDSSYNEQF
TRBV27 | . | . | ASKIQGMNTEAF
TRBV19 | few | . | ASSIRPGSSYEQY
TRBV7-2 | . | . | ASSLGGGFETQY
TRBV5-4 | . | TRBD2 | ASSLGLAGGIVRETQY
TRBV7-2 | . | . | ASSSRGGAPDYGYT
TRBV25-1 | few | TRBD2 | ASSAAEAAGEWDTQY
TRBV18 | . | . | ASLTGPLYGNTIY
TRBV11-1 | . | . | ATSGSQETQY
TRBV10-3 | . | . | AISDQADGYT
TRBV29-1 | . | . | SVAAGVGYEQY
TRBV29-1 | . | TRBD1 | SADRGINYGYT
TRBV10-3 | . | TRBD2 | AVKGRESGELF
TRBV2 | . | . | ASTRAAQAEKLF
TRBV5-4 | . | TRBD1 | ASSAGTASGNTIY
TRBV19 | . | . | ASSSLNQPQH
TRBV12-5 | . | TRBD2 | ASFREGSYNEQF
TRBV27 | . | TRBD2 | ASSLTGLASDTQY
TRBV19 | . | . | ASSPPWSGYGYT
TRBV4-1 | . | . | ASSHQVNTGELF
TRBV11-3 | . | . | ASSPPGVAGETQY
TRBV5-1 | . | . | ASSLTSTVQGSYEQY
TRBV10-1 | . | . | ASSPGLVGRELF
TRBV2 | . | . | ASSEVHRARSYEQY